This T cell receptor beta chain was found in a study of spatial heterogeneity in lung cancer. As for the study in general: The study consistently detected more beta-chain than alpha-chain sequences. Notes on the study in general: Within tumors, counts of expanded alpha and beta TCRs tracked tumor mutation counts. The counts of expanded TCRs, ubiquitous and regional, tracked ubiquitous and regional nonsynonymous mutations, respectively.

The study tagged each TCR cDNA molecule with a unique molecular identifier. TCRdb reanalysed the 5' RACE reads using MiXCR and keeps one entry per CDR3 protein. The table records 9,100 or so distinct CDR3 sequences, roughly 51% of them present only once. V was cut by 3 bases and J by 1 base, with 7 bases left in between. This CDR3 spans 13 amino acids. In germline, CDR1 is MNHEY, CDR2 SVGAGI. Time point reported: sample taken at primary tumor resection. Donors were roughly 70 untreated early-stage non-small cell lung cancer patients. This clonotype appeared once. Antigen unknown. Within a library made for alpha chains, this beta chain is off target, and its count is uninformative.

The clonotype originates from a female donor with early-stage non-small cell lung cancer. Sequenced here: lung tumor tissue, sampled at surgery. The chain is built from TRBV6-5 and TRBJ2-7; D is ambiguous. CDR3 sequence (DNA): TGTGCCAGCAGTTATAGGCAGTCCTACGAGCAGTACTTC. Its protein product is CASSYRQSYEQYF.